This TCR beta chain appears in the sequencing data of a study of blood T cell repertoires in COVID-19. The wider study: From T cells, B-cell-depleted T cells, or PBMCs came the material, which was cDNA or gDNA.

This clone was counted a single time. This table comes from immunoSEQ multiplex PCR, and its TCRdb copy is limited to in-frame clones, with some not included. The data contain 200,000 to 300,000 clones, around 86% of them singletons. This CDR3 region has 13 residues. After removal of 3 bases from V and 9 bases from J, the junction contained 8 bases not matched to a gene. CDR1 and CDR2 from the germline V gene are SGHRS and YFSETQ. The specimen sequenced was peripheral blood. The clonotype comes from a woman aged 40 to 49 who had recovered from COVID-19. V and J are TRBV5-1 and TRBJ2-7; TRBD1 aligns across 8 bases. The CDR3 DNA sequence: TGCGCCAGCAGCTCAGGGACAGGTCTAGGGCAGTACTTC. Protein sequence: CASSSGTGLGQYF.